This T cell receptor beta chain was profiled in a study of shared clonotypes between healthy human individuals (dated by TCRdb to between 2020 and 2021). For the study in its entirety: The cohort comprised a couple of women and a few men aged 18 to 49 years. Each donor's leukapheresis produced roughly between about 0.9 and 9.5 billion PBMCs. For each donor, CD4 naive and CD4 memory were each given three plates, CD8 naive was given two plates, and CD8 memory was given one plate. To estimate repertoire size and how much clonotypes are shared between individuals, the study performed deep sequencing of blood TCR repertoires from about five healthy adults. Libraries were prepared and TCR repertoires were sequenced by different laboratories using diverse techniques, in order to increase sequencing depth and limit assay-specific biases. The paper as a whole reports these results and caveats: Compared with non-shared clonotypes, clonotypes shared by all four sorted-subset donors had higher generation probabilities. Because the study included a small number of donors, the genetic and exposure-history diversity represented was limited. Naive subsets generally had larger estimated clonotype richness than memory subsets. Rarefaction of sorted-subset datasets indicated incomplete sequencing despite the large sequencing depth. Only blood was sampled, and tissue TCR repertoires likely differ from those in blood. Pairwise subsampling indicated that sequencing depth was expected to affect the degree of clonotype sharing among donors. Across four donors, 5% to 6% of naive CD4, approximately 3.5% of naive CD8, around 2.1% of memory CD4, and roughly 0.4% of memory CD8 clonotypes were shared.

V is pared back by 5 bases and J by 3 bases, with 14 bases lying between the germline termini. The germline V gene supplies CDR1 MDHEN and CDR2 SYDVKM. The CDR3 runs 14 amino acids, cysteine and phenylalanine included. Only the CDR3 DNA is retained, 42 bases long and in frame from the first base. This clone was observed once. Its cognate antigen has yet to be identified. Qualities for individual bases were not recorded, and no much larger clone is one base off. Healthy HIV-negative adults with no recently reported acute infections or vaccinations were included as donors. Only Caucasian adults living in Nashville, Tennessee, USA were represented among the donors. The CD8 memory samples were a combination of magnetically selected CD45RO+ cells and CCR7-negative CD45RA+ effector memory (TemRA) cells. Blood was obtained by leukapheresis, after which PBMCs were separated by Ficoll-Histopaque density gradient centrifugation and cryopreserved in liquid nitrogen vapor phase. Analytical flow cytometry was used to check the purity and quantity of each magnetically sorted T cell population. Genomic DNA was isolated from each sorted fraction and quantified by UV absorbance on a Nanodrop 2000c.

Using the deep immunoSEQ assay, TCR CDR3 regions were amplified from genomic DNA by multiplex PCR. Extracted genomic DNA from each cell subset was spread evenly across all wells of several immunoSEQ 96-well plates, with each plate serving as a replicate. For sorted subsets, 200 to 250 ng of genomic DNA, equivalent to about 30,000 T cell genomes, went into each replicate PCR. Purified libraries were quantified with a Qubit 3.0 fluorometer, sized on a Bioanalyzer 2100, and re-quantified with the KAPA Library Quantification kit. Each immunoSEQ 96-well plate was sequenced on its own single-read 150-cycle Illumina NextSeq 550 flow cell. Processing in the source paper ran as follows. Because the immunoSEQ output included only junctional sequences and no quality scores, the filtering could not be the same as the filtering used for full-length reads. To assign V/J genes and CDR3, sequences were annotated against IMGT germline references using PyIR, a Python wrapper for IgBLAST v1.9. Reads were removed for weak V/J assignments (E-value above 1e-6), missing CDR3, stop codons, out-of-frame junctions, or ambiguous translated residues. A V3J clonotype was defined by an identical inferred V gene, J gene, and CDR3 amino acid sequence. The percentage overlap between two repertoires was calculated by dividing the number of shared unique clonotypes by the size of the smaller repertoire. Repertoire richness was assessed with RTK rarefaction, the Chao1 estimator, and Recon v2.1 estimates of unobserved clonotypes. Generation probabilities for all TCRbeta clonotypes obtained by the gDNA method from several donors were computed using OLGA. What TCRdb holds here is the immuneACCESS table cut down to in-frame rearrangements. Part of the clones is not present; checked against another copy, under half of the missing clones reflect an unresolved V gene, and the others are unexplained. V and J calls and clone size are copied from that table; D and trimming were computed from the DNA. Present in this sample are roughly 410,000 clones, just over 95% of which were seen just once. The ten largest clonotypes hold about 0.32% of the sample.

The sequenced sample consisted of memory CD8+ T cells sorted from blood. This specimen's cell subset or site label, interpreted: CD45RO+ cells pooled with CCR7-negative TemRA cells. Rearrangement joined TRBV28 to TRBJ2-7, with TRBD2 as a weak D call on 5 bases. The receptor was derived from a man aged 25 to 40 in good health. CDR3 protein: CASSPPPRDYEQYF. The DNA sequence is given as TGTGCCAGCAGTCCTCCCCCCCGGGACTACGAGCAGTACTTC. Beyond the CDR3, the reference TRBV28 and TRBJ2-7 genes provide the residues; the full variable domain reads: DVKVTQSSRYLVKRTGEKVFLECVQDMDHENMFWYRQDPGLGLRLIYFSYDVKMKEKGDIPEGYSVSREKKERFSLILESASTNQTSMYLCASSPPPRDYEQYFGPGTRLTVT.